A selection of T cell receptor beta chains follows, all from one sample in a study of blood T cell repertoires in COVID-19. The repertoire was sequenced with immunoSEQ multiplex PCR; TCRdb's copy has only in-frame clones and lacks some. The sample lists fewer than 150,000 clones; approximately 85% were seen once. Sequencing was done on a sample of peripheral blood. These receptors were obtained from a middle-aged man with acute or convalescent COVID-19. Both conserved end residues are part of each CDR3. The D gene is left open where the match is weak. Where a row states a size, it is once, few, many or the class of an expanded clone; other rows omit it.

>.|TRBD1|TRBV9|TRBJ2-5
CASSAQGAGETQYF
TGTGCCAGCAGCGCCCAGGGGGCAGGCGAGACCCAGTACTTC
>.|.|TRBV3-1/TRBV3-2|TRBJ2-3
CASSQDSTVPDTQYF
TGTGCCAGCAGCCAAGATTCAACGGTCCCAGATACGCAGTATTTT
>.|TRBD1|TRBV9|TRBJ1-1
CASSAHPGQGGVVAFF
TGTGCCAGCAGCGCGCATCCGGGACAGGGAGGCGTAGTAGCTTTCTTT
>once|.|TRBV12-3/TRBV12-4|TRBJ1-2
CASSFGRAGYTF
TGTGCCAGCAGTTTTGGCAGGGCTGGCTACACCTTC
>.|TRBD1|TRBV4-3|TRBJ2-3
CASSQAPGTGARDTQYF
TGCGCCAGCAGCCAAGCCCCGGGGACAGGGGCGCGGGATACGCAGTATTTT
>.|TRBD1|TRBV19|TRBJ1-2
CASSYGDRAVYGYTF
TGTGCCAGTAGTTATGGGGACAGGGCGGTCTATGGCTACACCTTC
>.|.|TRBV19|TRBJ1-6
CASSFTANSPLHF
TGTGCCAGTAGTTTCACAGCAAATTCACCCCTCCACTTT
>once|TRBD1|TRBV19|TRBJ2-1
CARYIRDRTYNEQFF
TGTGCCAGATACATCCGGGACAGGACTTACAATGAGCAGTTCTTC
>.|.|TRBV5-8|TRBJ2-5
CASSFTRGWETQYF
TGTGCCAGCAGCTTTACCAGGGGTTGGGAGACCCAGTACTTC
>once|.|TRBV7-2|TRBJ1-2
CASSPGSHTGYTF
TGTGCCAGCAGCCCAGGGTCACACACTGGCTACACCTTC